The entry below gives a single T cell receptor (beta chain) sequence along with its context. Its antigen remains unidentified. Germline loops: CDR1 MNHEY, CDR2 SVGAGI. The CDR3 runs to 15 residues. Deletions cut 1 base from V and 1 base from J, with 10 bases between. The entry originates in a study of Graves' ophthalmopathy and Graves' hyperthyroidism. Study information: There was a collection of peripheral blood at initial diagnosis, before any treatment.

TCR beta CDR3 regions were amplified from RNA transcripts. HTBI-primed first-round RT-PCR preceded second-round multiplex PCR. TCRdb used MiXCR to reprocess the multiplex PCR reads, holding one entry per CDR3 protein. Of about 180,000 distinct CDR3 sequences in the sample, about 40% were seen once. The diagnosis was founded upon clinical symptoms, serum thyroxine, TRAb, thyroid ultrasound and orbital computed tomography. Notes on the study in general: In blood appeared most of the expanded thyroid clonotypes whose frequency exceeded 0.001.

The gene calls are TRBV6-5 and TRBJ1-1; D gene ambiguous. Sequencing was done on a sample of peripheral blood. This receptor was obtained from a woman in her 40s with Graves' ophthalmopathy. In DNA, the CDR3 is TGTGCCAGCAGTTACTTCCCTGGTGGGAACACTGAAGCTTTCTTT. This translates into CASSYFPGGNTEAFF.